The 18 T cell receptor beta chains given below trace back to one sample, sequenced in a study of T cells in Graves' hyperthyroidism and ophthalmopathy. TCR beta CDR3 sequences were amplified from RNA transcripts. The HTBI primer set served for first-round RT-PCR of the TCR CDR3. TCRdb passed the multiplex PCR reads through MiXCR, listing each CDR3 protein once. The repertoire holds about 640,000 distinct CDR3 sequences, about 20% seen once, with under 35% in the top ten. The source material was blood. The receptors derive from a man in his thirties or forties with Graves' ophthalmopathy.

This clonotype has only a few counts. The V call is TRBV27, the J call TRBJ2-1; D gene uncertain. Trimming pared 7 bases from V and 12 bases from J, leaving 13 bases between. CDR1 and CDR2 from the germline V gene are MNHEY and SMNVEV (reference sequence). The CDR3 sequence is 11 residues long. CDR3 bases: TGTGCCAGCATGGGCACACTCCGGCAGTTCTTC. Translating gives CASMGTLRQFF.

This clonotype was seen a handful of times. This chain uses TRBV30 with TRBJ1-2; D may be TRBD1 (6 bases). Trimming removed 4 bases at V and 3 bases at J, with 18 bases between. Per the germline V gene, CDR1 is GTSNPN and CDR2 is SVGIG (reference sequence). This CDR3 has 15 amino acids. CDR3 nucleotide sequence: TGTGCCTGGACGACGGGGGGGGCCCAGGACTATGGCTACACCTTC. Its protein is CAWTTGGAQDYGYTF.

The chain recombines TRBV12-3 or TRBV12-4 with TRBJ2-1; 11 bases fit TRBD1. J gave up 8 bases and V 6 bases, and 6 bases lay outside the gene matches. This CDR3 contains 14 residues. In DNA, the CDR3 is TGTGCCAGCAGCCGGACAGGGGGCAGGGATGAGCAGTTCTTC. This sequence encodes CASSRTGGRDEQFF.

This clonotype was counted ten times or more. The rearrangement links TRBV7-9 to TRBJ2-1, with no clear D. The CDR3 has 15 residues. Germline CDR1 reads SEHNR; CDR2 reads FQNEAQ (reference sequence). Trimming removed 1 base at V and 10 bases at J, with 17 bases between. DNA of the CDR3: TGTGCCAGCAGCTTAGATGTGGCCCAATTGGGAGAGCAGTTCTTC. This sequence encodes CASSLDVAQLGEQFF. Full variable domain (missing parts from reference TRBV7-9 and TRBJ2-1): DTGVSQNPRHKITKRGQNVTFRCDPISEHNRLYWYRQTLGQGPEFLTYFQNEAQLEKSRLLSDRFSAERPKGSFSTLEIQRTEQGDSAMYLCASSLDVAQLGEQFFGPGTRLTVL.

This clonotype was observed at least ten times. The chain recombines TRBV30 with TRBJ1-1, with D uncertain. The germline gives CDR1 GTSNPN, CDR2 SVGIG (reference sequence). V lost 2 bases, J lost 1 base, and 14 bases lay in between. The CDR3 consists of 15 residues. CDR3 residues: CAWSKLTPTNTEAFF. The DNA for the CDR3 is TGTGCCTGGAGTAAACTCACGCCCACGAACACTGAAGCTTTCTTT.

Remarks on this clonotype: An end of the junction differs from the germline gene, which may be a read error. J is TRBJ2-1 and V is TRBV6-1, with D maybe TRBD2 (6 bases). This CDR3 has 12 residues. CDR1 and CDR2 (germline): MNHNS, SASEGT. DNA of the CDR3: TGTGCCAGCAGTACGGACGGACGGGGGAGAGTCTTC. Translated, it gives CASSTDGRGRVF.

The table lists this clonotype with a few counts. The CDR3, as DNA: TGTGCCAGCAGTACTAGCGGGAGGCCATACGAGCAGTACTTC. It encodes CASSTSGRPYEQYF. The rearrangement joins TRBV27 to TRBJ2-7; 12 bases agree with TRBD2. Germline V gene sequence: CDR1 MNHEY, CDR2 SMNVEV (reference sequence). This CDR3 region has 14 residues. The V gene end was trimmed by 5 bases and the J gene end by 4 bases; junction bases not matched to a gene: 3.

A few counts support this clonotype. The junction and the germline gene differ at one end; a read error may be behind it. V usage is TRBV5-4 and J usage is TRBJ2-1, with D tentatively TRBD2 (6 bases). The germline V gene encodes CDR1 SGHNT and CDR2 YYREEE (reference sequence). This CDR3 comprises 16 residues. The DNA for the CDR3 is TGCGCCAGCAGCCCCCAGGCTAGCGAGAGCCCCAATGAGCAGTTCTTC. The encoded protein is CASSPQASESPNEQFF.

This clonotype was detected many times. The genes are TRBV11-1 and TRBJ2-1, with 8 bases that match TRBD2. With V trimmed by 5 bases and J by 10 bases, 7 bases remained unmatched. CDR1 is SGHAT and CDR2 is FQDESV in the germline V gene (reference sequence). The CDR3 spans 13 residues. In DNA, the CDR3 is TGTGCCAGCAGCACCTTGCTAGCGGGCGAGCAGTTCTTC. Protein sequence: CASSTLLAGEQFF.

The V and J genes are TRBV28 and TRBJ2-3; D is unclear. CDR1 and CDR2 from the germline V gene are MDHEN and SYDVKM. The CDR3 sequence is 13 residues long. V was trimmed by 11 bases and J by 0 bases, leaving 12 bases between them. The CDR3 DNA sequence: TGTGCCGGCCTAGACTCTAGCACAGATACGCAGTATTTT. It yields the protein CAGLDSSTDTQYF.

This clonotype has ten or more counts. The chain employs TRBV11-2 and TRBJ1-5; D is ambiguous. The germline CDR1 and CDR2 sequences are SGHAT and FQNNGV. The CDR3 has 14 residues. V lost 2 bases, J lost 3 bases, and 8 bases lay in between. CDR3 sequence reads: CASSLSPSNQPQHF. The CDR3 bases are TGTGCCAGCAGCTTATCGCCCTCCAATCAGCCCCAGCATTTT.

This clonotype was observed at least ten times. The chain links TRBV29-1 to TRBJ1-2, with TRBD1 identical over 9 bases. The CDR3 is 12 residues long. The ends lost 3 bases at V and 5 bases at J; junction bases unmatched: 1. Germline lookup yields CDR1 SQVTM and CDR2 ANQGSEA. The CDR3 DNA reads TGCAGCGTTGAGGACAGGGGTTATGGCTACACCTTC. Encoded protein: CSVEDRGYGYTF.

This clonotype showed up many times. The CDR3 loop reads CASSLSLITSGGRGEQYF. CDR3 nucleotides: TGTGCCAGCAGTTTATCCCTAATTACTAGCGGGGGGAGAGGGGAGCAGTACTTC. The V gene is TRBV28, the J gene TRBJ2-7, with TRBD2 identical over 12 bases. Germline assignment: CDR1 MDHEN and CDR2 SYDVKM. V was pared by 1 base and J by 7 bases, with 14 bases of the junction left unmatched. The CDR3 spans 18 residues.

This clonotype has a count of ten or more. The chain couples TRBV30 to TRBJ2-7, with D unresolved. The CDR3 is made up of 12 amino acids. Trimming cost V 1 base and J 0 bases, with 4 bases left between them. The germline CDR1 and CDR2 sequences are GTSNPN and SVGIG (reference sequence). For the CDR3, the DNA is TGTGCCTGGAGTGCTCTCTCCTACGAGCAGTACTTC. Translated, it gives CAWSALSYEQYF.

This clonotype was observed a few times. The rearrangement uses TRBV28 and TRBJ2-2; D is undetermined. Between the trimmed V and J ends, which lost 6 bases and 1 base, there was a span of 15 bases. CDR1 and CDR2 (germline): MDHEN, SYDVKM. The CDR3 contains 16 residues. CDR3 sequence (DNA): TGTGCCAGCAGAACTTCGAGATGGGTGAACACCGGGGAGCTGTTTTTT. Its translation is CASRTSRWVNTGELFF.

This clonotype was seen a few times. The CDR3 sequence is CSAWGALTYEQYF. The CDR3 coding sequence is TGCAGTGCGTGGGGGGCCCTCACCTACGAGCAGTACTTC. The chain carries TRBV20-1 and TRBJ2-7, with D possibly called TRBD1 or TRBD2 (6 bases each). The germline V gene has CDR1 DFQATT and CDR2 SNEGSKA (reference sequence). Trimming stripped 6 bases from V and 2 bases from J, with 14 bases between. The CDR3 loop spans 13 amino acids.

V usage is TRBV7-2 and J usage is TRBJ2-1; possible D gene TRBD1, 6 bases. The CDR3 runs 14 residues. V lost 5 bases and J 12 bases, leaving 20 bases between the germline ends. CDR1 is SGHTA and CDR2 is FQGNSA in the germline V gene. The CDR3 sequence is CASSPRPQGIGQFF. The CDR3 nucleotides read TGTGCCAGCAGCCCTCGGCCCCAGGGGATAGGGCAGTTCTTC.

This clonotype was found many times. V usage is TRBV6-5 and J usage is TRBJ1-5, with D unresolved. Deletions cut 0 bases from V and 0 bases from J, with 6 bases between. This CDR3 region has 15 residues. Germline CDR1 is MNHEY and CDR2 is SVGAGI. The CDR3 DNA reads TGTGCCAGCAGTTACTCCGGGAATAGCAATCAGCCCCAGCATTTT. This encodes CASSYSGNSNQPQHF.